Below are 14 T cell receptor beta chains sequenced from a single sample in a study of T cells in Graves' hyperthyroidism and ophthalmopathy. TCR beta CDR3 regions were amplified from RNA transcripts. RT-PCR in the first round (using the HTBI primer set) targeted the TCR CDR3. TCRdb itself ran the multiplex PCR reads through MiXCR, one entry per CDR3 protein. The table includes roughly 400,000 distinct CDR3 sequences, 11% to 15% detected once. The source material was blood. The receptors come from a man aged 50 to 60 with Graves' ophthalmopathy.

The CDR3 sequence is CAISDFSEAGGAYNEQFF. The CDR3 DNA reads as TGTGCCATCAGTGATTTTAGCGAGGCGGGAGGTGCCTACAATGAGCAGTTCTTC. The chain joins TRBV10-3 to TRBJ2-1; 8 bases are shared with TRBD2. With V trimmed by 3 bases and J by 2 bases, 12 bases remained unmatched. The length of the CDR3 is 18 residues. From germline, CDR1 is ENHRY and CDR2 SYGVKD.

This clonotype was picked up many times. This chain links TRBV6-2 or TRBV6-3 with TRBJ2-7; 10 bases align to TRBD2. Trimming took 4 bases from V and 5 from J; bases not matched to a gene: 11. The CDR3 length is 16 residues. CDR1 and CDR2 from the germline V gene are MNHEY and SVGEGT. This chain's CDR3 is CASSFEAGGPIHEQYF. For the CDR3, the DNA is TGTGCCAGCAGTTTCGAAGCGGGAGGGCCTATCCACGAGCAGTACTTC.

V usage is TRBV12-5 and J usage is TRBJ2-7; D may be TRBD2 (6 bases). V was cut by 5 bases and J by 2 bases, with 10 bases left in between. Per germline, CDR1 LGHNT and CDR2 FRNRAP. The CDR3 has 13 amino acids. DNA of the CDR3: TGTGCTAGTGGTATCGGGGGAGCCTACGAGCAGTACTTC. Translation gives CASGIGGAYEQYF.

This clonotype was seen more than once but under ten times. J is TRBJ2-2 and V is TRBV15; 8 bases fit TRBD2. CDR3 length equals 19 residues. Germline lookup yields CDR1 LNHNV and CDR2 YYDKDF (reference sequence). V shed 5 bases, J shed 2 bases, and the junction held 16 bases outside the gene matches. CDR3 sequence: CATSWGVGGRFFNTGELFF. CDR3 DNA sequence: TGTGCCACCAGCTGGGGGGTTGGCGGGAGGTTTTTTAACACCGGGGAGCTGTTTTTT.

This clonotype occurred many times. V usage is TRBV19 and J usage is TRBJ1-1; D may be TRBD1 (5 bases). In germline, CDR1 is LNHDA, CDR2 SQIVND (reference sequence). The CDR3 has 18 residues. Trimming stripped 3 bases from V and 5 bases from J, with 25 bases between. The chain's CDR3 is CASSMGLERGRGWTEAFF. The CDR3 DNA follows: TGTGCCAGTAGTATGGGACTAGAGAGGGGTCGGGGGTGGACTGAAGCTTTCTTT.

This clonotype was seen ten or more times. This chain joins TRBV20-1 and TRBJ1-1; possibly TRBD1 for D (5 bases). The CDR3 consists of 14 residues. Germline V lookup: CDR1 DFQATT, CDR2 SNEGSKA (reference sequence). Trimming removed 5 bases at V and 1 base at J, with 14 bases between. The CDR3, as DNA: TGCAGTGCTGGGGCCGGGGGGGAGAACACTGAAGCTTTCTTT. It codes for CSAGAGGENTEAFF.

This clonotype has only a few counts. The rearrangement links TRBV13 to TRBJ2-1; 13 nucleotides line up with TRBD2. V dropped 1 base and J dropped 4; count of bases not matched to a gene: 7. The CDR3 has 18 residues. Looked up from germline, CDR1 is PRHDT and CDR2 is FYEKMQ (reference sequence). The DNA for the CDR3 is TGTGCCAGCAGCTTAGTATCGCAGGGACTAGCGGGATACAATGAGCAGTTCTTC. This sequence encodes CASSLVSQGLAGYNEQFF.

In this sample, this clonotype turned up many times. The CDR3 DNA sequence: TGTGCCAGCACCCTAGGGCAGATGAACACTGAAGCTTTCTTT. Amino acid sequence: CASTLGQMNTEAFF. This chain joins TRBV28 and TRBJ1-1; D is uncertain. CDR1 and CDR2 from the germline V gene are MDHEN and SYDVKM. V was trimmed by 7 bases and J by 0 bases, leaving 12 bases between them. The CDR3 has 14 residues.

This clonotype appeared once. A read error may be the cause here, since a much bigger clone is one base away. V and J are TRBV28 and TRBJ1-2; D is unresolved. Between the trimmed V and J ends, which lost 5 bases and 4 bases, there was a span of 8 bases. This CDR3 is 12 amino acids long. Germline lookup yields CDR1 MDHEN and CDR2 SYDVKM. CDR3 region: CASSSPGYGYTF. CDR3 in DNA: TGTGCCAGCAGTAGTCCGGGCTATGGCTACACCTTC.

This clonotype was counted ten times or more. This chain connects TRBV29-1 to TRBJ1-1; 7 bases match TRBD1. Germline V gene sequence: CDR1 SQVTM, CDR2 ANQGSEA. This CDR3 contains 14 residues. V lost 7 bases and J lost 0; bases outside the gene matches: 8. The CDR3 sequence: CSAYRGGMNTEAFF. The CDR3 DNA reads TGCAGCGCGTACAGGGGTGGGATGAACACTGAAGCTTTCTTT.

There are many counts of this clonotype. The chain links TRBV27 to TRBJ1-2; 9 bases map to TRBD1. Germline V gene data show CDR1 as MNHEY and CDR2 as SMNVEV (reference sequence). J lost 8 bases, V lost 3 bases, and 10 bases had no gene match. This CDR3 has 15 residues. CDR3 sequence: CASSLNKQGAGGYTF. Written as DNA, the CDR3 is TGTGCCAGCAGTTTGAACAAACAGGGGGCAGGGGGCTACACCTTC.

This clonotype was found many times. The V and J genes are TRBV20-1 and TRBJ2-2; 7 bases are a match to TRBD2. Looked up from germline, CDR1 is DFQATT and CDR2 is SNEGSKA (reference sequence). With V trimmed by 5 bases and J by 5 bases, 11 bases remained unmatched. The CDR3 runs to 15 residues. The CDR3 loop reads CSARSGNGVTGELFF. The DNA for the CDR3 is TGCAGTGCTCGGAGCGGGAATGGAGTAACCGGGGAGCTGTTTTTT.

V usage is TRBV19 and J usage is TRBJ2-1; TRBD2 matches 8 bases. Germline lookup yields CDR1 LNHDA and CDR2 SQIVND (reference sequence). This CDR3 is built from 15 residues. J lost 8 bases, V lost 8 bases, and 14 bases had no gene match. CDR3 coding DNA: TGTGCCAGTGTCCCTAAGGGACTAGACGGGGATGAGCAGTTCTTC. Protein sequence: CASVPKGLDGDEQFF.

This clonotype was seen many times. The rearrangement joins TRBV20-1 to TRBJ2-1, with TRBD2 identical over 13 bases. The junction had 10 bases not matched to a gene; V was cut back by 2 bases and J by 6 bases. This CDR3 is built from 17 residues. CDR1 and CDR2 from the germline V gene are DFQATT and SNEGSKA (reference sequence). The DNA for the CDR3 is TGCAGTGCTAGATCTTCCAAAACTAGCGGGAGGGCCAATGAGCAGTTCTTC. It encodes CSARSSKTSGRANEQFF.